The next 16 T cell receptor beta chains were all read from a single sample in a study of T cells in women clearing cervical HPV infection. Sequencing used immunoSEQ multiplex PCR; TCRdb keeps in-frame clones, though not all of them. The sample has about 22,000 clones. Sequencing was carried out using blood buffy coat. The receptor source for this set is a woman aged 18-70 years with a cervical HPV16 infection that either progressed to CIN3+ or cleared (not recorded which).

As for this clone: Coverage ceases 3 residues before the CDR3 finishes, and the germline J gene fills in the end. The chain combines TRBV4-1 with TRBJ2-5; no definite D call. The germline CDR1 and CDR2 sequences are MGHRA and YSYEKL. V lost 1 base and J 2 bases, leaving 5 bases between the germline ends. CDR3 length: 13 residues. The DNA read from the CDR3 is TGCGCCAGCAGCCAAGGTCAGCAAGAGACC. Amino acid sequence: CASSQGQQET. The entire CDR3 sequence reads CASSQGQQETQYF.

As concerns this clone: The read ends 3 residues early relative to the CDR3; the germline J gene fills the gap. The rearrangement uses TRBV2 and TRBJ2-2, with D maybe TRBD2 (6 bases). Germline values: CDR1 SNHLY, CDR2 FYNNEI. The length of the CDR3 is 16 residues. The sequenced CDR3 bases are TGTGCCAGCAGTGAAATTCGGGGACTTGGGGCCAACGTG. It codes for CASSEIRGLGANV. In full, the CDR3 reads CASSEIRGLGANVLFF.

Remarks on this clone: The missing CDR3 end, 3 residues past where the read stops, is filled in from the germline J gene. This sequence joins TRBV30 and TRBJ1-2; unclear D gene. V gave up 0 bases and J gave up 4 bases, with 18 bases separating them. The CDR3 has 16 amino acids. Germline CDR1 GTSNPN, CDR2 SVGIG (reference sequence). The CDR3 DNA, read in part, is TGTGCCTGGAGTGTACTGGCTGAAAGCGGACGCTATGGC. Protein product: CAWSVLAESGRYG. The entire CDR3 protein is CAWSVLAESGRYGYTF.

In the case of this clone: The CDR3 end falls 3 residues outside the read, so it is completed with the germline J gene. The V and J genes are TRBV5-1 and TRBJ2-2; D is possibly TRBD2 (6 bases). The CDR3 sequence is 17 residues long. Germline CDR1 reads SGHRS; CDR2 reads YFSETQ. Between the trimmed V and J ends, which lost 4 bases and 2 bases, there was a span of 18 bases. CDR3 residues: CASSPTPRDFNTGELFF. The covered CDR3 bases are TGCGCCAGCAGCCCAACTCCCCGGGACTTTAACACCGGGGAG. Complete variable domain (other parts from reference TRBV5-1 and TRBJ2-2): KAGVTQTPRYLIKTRGQQVTLSCSPISGHRSVSWYQQTPGQGLQFLFEYFSETQRNKGNFPGRFSGRQFSNSRSEMNVSTLELGDSALYLCASSPTPRDFNTGELFFGEGSRLTVL.

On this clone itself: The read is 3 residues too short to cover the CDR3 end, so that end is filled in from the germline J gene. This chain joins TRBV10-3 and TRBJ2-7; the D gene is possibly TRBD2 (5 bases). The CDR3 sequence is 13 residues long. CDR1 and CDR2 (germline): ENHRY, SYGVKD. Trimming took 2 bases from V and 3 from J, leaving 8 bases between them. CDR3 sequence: CAISEGLIYEQYF. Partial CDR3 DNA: TGTGCCATCAGTGAGGGACTGATCTACGAG.

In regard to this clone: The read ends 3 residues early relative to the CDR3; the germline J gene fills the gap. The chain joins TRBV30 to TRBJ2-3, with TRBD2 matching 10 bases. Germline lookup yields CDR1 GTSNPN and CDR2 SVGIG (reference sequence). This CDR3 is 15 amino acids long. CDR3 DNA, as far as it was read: TGTGCCTGGAGTCCCGTCCTAGCGGGGGCGGGGGCG. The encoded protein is CAWSPVLAGAGA. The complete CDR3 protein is CAWSPVLAGAGAQYF.

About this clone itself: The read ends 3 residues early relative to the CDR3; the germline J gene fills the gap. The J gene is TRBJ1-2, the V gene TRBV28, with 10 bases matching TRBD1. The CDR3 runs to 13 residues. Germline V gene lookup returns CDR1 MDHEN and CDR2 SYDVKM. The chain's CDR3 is CASSQGTGEGYTF. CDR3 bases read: TGTGCCAGCAGTCAAGGGACAGGGGAAGGC.

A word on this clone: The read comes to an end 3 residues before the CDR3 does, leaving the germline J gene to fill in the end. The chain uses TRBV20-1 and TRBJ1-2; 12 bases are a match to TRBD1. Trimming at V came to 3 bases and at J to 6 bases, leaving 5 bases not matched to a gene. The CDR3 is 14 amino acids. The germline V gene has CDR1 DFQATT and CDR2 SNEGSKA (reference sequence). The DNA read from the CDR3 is TGCAGTGCTAGTACGGGACAGGGGGCGGATGGC. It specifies CSASTGQGADG. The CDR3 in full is CSASTGQGADGYTF.

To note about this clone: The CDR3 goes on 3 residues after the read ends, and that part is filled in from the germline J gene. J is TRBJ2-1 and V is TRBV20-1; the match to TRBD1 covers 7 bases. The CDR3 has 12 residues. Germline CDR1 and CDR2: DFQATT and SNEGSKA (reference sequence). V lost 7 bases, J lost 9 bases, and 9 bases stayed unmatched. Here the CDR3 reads CSVPGGFIEQFF. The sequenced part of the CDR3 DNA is TGCAGTGTACCAGGGGGTTTTATTGAG.

CDR3: CASSPTNREQPQHF. CDR3 bases read: TGTGCCAGCAGCCCCACGAACAGGGAGCAGCCC. The rearrangement joins TRBV7-2 to TRBJ1-5; D perhaps matches TRBD1 (6 bases). The DNA ends 3 residues before the CDR3 does, and the rest of the CDR3 is filled in from the germline J gene. Germline V lookup: CDR1 SGHTA, CDR2 FQGNSA. The CDR3 sequence is 14 residues long. The ends were cut back, 5 bases at V and 7 bases at J, with 15 bases in the middle.

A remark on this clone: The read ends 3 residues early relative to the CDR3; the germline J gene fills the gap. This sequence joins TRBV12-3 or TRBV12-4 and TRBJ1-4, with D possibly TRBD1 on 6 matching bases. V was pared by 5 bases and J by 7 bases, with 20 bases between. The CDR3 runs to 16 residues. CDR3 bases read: TGTGCCAGCAGTCAAGGGAAGGGGGTACGCAGTGAAAAA. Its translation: CASSQGKGVRSEK. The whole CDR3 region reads CASSQGKGVRSEKLFF.

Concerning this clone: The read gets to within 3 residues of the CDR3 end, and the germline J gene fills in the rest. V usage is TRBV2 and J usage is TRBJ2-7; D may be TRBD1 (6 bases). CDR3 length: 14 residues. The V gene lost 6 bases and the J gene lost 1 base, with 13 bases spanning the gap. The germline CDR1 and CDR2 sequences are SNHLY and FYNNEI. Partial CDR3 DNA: TGTGCCAGCAGGTACCGGGACACATCCTACGAG. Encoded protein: CASRYRDTSYE. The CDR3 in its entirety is CASRYRDTSYEQYF.

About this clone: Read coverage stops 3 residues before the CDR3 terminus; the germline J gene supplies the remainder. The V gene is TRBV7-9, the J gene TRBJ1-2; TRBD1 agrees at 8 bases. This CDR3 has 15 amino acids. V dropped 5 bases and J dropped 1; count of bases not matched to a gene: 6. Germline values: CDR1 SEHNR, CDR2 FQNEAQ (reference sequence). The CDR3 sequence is CASSPGQVINYGYTF. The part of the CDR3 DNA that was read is TGTGCCAGCAGCCCGGGACAGGTCATTAACTATGGC.

The DNA read from the CDR3 is TGTGCCAGTAGTATGTCAGGTCCCCGCTGGGACTACGAC. It specifies CASSMSGPRWDYD. The complete CDR3 protein is CASSMSGPRWDYDYTF. V gene TRBV19 combines with J gene TRBJ1-2; perhaps TRBD1 as D (5 bases). The read comes to an end 3 residues before the CDR3 does, leaving the germline J gene to fill in the end. The germline V gene has CDR1 LNHDA and CDR2 SQIVND (reference sequence). The CDR3 is 16 residues long.

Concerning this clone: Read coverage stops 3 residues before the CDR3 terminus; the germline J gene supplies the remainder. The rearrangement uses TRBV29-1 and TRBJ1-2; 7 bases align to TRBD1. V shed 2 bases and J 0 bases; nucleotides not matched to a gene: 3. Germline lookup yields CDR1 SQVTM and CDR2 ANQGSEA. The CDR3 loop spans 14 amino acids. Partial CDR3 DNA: TGCAGCGTTGAACGGGACAGACCTAACTATGGC. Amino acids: CSVERDRPNYG. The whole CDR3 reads CSVERDRPNYGYTF.

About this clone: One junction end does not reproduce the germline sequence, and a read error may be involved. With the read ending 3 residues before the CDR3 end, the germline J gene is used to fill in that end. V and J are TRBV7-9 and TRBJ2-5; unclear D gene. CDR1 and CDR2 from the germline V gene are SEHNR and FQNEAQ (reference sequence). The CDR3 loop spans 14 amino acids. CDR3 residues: CAGSLYLQGGTQYF. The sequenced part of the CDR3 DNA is TGTGCCGGCAGCTTGTATTTACAAGGTGGGACC.